This T cell receptor beta chain was identified in a study of CXCR3-negative and CXCR3-positive naive CD8 T cells. Study summary: Sequencing gave 120 million to 150 million TRB reads overall, about 1.5 +/- 0.3 million per library.

UMI-tagged TRB cDNA libraries were built via 5' RACE. TCRdb re-called the 5' RACE reads and shows each CDR3 protein once, DNA omitted. The sample data list about 98,000 distinct CDR3 sequences. CDR3 length: 15 amino acids. Germline assignment: CDR1 MNHNY and CDR2 SVGAGI (reference sequence). Naive CD8+ T cells showed CD45RO-CCR7+CD27+CD95-. Study findings and constraints: Relative to CXCR3-negative naive cells, CXCR3-positive naive cells had more hydrophobic TRB CDR3s. TRBV-TRBJ usage was similar across naive CXCR3 subsets but distinct in memory cells.

Turning to this clonotype: Its target is not known.

The sequence derives from a human donor in good health. Some clones in this sample may be carry-over from other donors' samples. The chain is built from TRBV6-6 and TRBJ2-5; as DNA is missing, the TRBD1 call by TCRdb cannot be tested. Sequenced sample: naive CXCR3+ CD8+ T cells from blood. The subset is: CD45RO-CCR7+CD27+CD95- naive CD8+ T cells expressing CXCR3 (TNR3+). The CDR3 here is CASSNWTGWGETQYF.